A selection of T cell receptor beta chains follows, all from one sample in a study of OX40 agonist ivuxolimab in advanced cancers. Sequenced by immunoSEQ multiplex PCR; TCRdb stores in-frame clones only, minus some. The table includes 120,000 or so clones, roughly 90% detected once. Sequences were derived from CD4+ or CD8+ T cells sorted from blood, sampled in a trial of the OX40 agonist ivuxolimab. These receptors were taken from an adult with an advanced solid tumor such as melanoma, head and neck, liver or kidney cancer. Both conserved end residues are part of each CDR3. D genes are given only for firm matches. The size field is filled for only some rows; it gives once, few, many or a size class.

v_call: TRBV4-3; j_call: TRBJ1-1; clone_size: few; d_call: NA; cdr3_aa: CASSQVAGAVTEAFF; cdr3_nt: TGCGCCAGCAGCCAAGTCGCAGGGGCGGTCACTGAAGCTTTCTTT
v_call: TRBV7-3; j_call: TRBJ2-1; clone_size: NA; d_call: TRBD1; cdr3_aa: CASSSGQGFYNEQFF; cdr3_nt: TGTGCCAGCAGCTCGGGACAGGGCTTTTACAATGAGCAGTTCTTC
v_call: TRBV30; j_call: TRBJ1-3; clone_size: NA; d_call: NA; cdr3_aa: CAWSVRGYFAGNTIYF; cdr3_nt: TGTGCCTGGAGTGTACGGGGATACTTTGCTGGAAACACCATATATTTT
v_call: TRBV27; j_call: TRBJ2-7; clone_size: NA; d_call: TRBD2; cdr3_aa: CASRSSAVLAGVYEQYF; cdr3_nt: TGTGCCAGCCGTTCCTCGGCCGTACTAGCGGGAGTCTACGAGCAGTACTTC
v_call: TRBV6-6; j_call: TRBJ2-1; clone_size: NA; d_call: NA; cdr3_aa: CASSYPAGEQFF; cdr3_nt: TGTGCCAGCAGTTATCCAGCTGGTGAGCAGTTCTTC
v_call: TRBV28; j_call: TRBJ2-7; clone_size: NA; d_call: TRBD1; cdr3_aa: CASSPPRQGTYEQYF; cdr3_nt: TGTGCCAGCAGTCCCCCCCGACAGGGCACCTACGAGCAGTACTTC
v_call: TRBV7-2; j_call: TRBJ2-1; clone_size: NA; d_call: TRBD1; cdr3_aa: CASSQDRDGQFF; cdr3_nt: TGTGCCAGCAGCCAGGACAGGGACGGGCAGTTCTTC
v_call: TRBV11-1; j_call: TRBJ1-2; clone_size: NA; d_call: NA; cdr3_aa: CASSLRPGQVYYGYTF; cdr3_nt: TGTGCCAGCAGCTTAAGGCCTGGCCAGGTGTATTACGGCTACACCTTC
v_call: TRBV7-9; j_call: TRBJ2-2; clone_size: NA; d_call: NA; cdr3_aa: CASSLEQYTGELFF; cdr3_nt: TGTGCCAGCAGCTTAGAACAGTACACCGGGGAGCTGTTTTTT
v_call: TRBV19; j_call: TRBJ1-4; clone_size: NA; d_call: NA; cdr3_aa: CASSIGSGGQGGEKLFF; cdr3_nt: TGTGCCAGTAGTATCGGTTCGGGAGGCCAGGGTGGTGAAAAACTGTTTTTT
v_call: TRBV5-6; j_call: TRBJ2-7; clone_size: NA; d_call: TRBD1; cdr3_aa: CASSLDPTGRYEQYF; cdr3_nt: TGTGCCAGCAGCTTGGACCCGACAGGGCGCTACGAGCAGTACTTC
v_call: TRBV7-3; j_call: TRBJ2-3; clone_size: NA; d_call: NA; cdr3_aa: CASSRPAQGSTDTQYF; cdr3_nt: TGTGCCAGCAGCCGCCCTGCCCAGGGCAGCACAGATACGCAGTATTTT
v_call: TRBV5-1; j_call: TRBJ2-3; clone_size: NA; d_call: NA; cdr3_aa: CASSRESDTQYF; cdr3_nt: TGCGCCAGCAGCAGGGAATCAGATACGCAGTATTTT
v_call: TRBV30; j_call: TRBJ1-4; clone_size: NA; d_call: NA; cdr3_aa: CAWSLSRDEKLFF; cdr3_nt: TGTGCCTGGAGTTTATCCCGGGATGAAAAACTGTTTTTT
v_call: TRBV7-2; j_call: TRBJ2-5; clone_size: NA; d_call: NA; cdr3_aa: CASSLVRGQETQYF; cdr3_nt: TGTGCCAGCAGCTTAGTTAGGGGACAAGAGACCCAGTACTTC
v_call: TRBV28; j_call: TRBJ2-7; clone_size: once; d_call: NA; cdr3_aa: CASTTTNREQYF; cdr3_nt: TGTGCCAGCACTACCACCAATCGCGAGCAGTACTTC
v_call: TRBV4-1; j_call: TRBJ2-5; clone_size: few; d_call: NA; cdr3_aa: CASSQSPLGGAVETQYF; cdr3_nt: TGCGCCAGCAGCCAAAGCCCCTTAGGGGGGGCCGTAGAGACCCAGTACTTC
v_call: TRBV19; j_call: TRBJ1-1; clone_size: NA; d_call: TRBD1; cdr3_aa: CASSDRAEINTEAFF; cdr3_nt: TGTGCCAGTAGCGACAGGGCAGAGATTAACACTGAAGCTTTCTTT
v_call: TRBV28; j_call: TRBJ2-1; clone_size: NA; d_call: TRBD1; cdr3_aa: CASSPLRSGGYNEQFF; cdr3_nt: TGTGCCAGCAGCCCCCTACGGTCAGGGGGATACAATGAGCAGTTCTTC
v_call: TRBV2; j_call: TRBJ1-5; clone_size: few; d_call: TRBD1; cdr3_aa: CASHSGGGQPQHF; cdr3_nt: TGTGCCAGCCACTCAGGGGGAGGACAGCCCCAGCATTTT
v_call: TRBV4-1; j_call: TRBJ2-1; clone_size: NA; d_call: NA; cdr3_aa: CASSQTETGPHAEQFF; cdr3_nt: TGCGCCAGCAGCCAAACCGAAACCGGGCCACACGCTGAGCAGTTCTTC
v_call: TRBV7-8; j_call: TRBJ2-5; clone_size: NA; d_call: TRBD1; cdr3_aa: CASSTSQGAWETQYF; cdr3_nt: TGTGCCAGCAGCACCTCACAGGGGGCCTGGGAGACCCAGTACTTC
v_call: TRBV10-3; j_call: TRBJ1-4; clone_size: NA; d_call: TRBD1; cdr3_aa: CAISEGDRGDEKLFF; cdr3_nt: TGTGCCATCAGTGAAGGAGACAGGGGAGACGAAAAACTGTTTTTT
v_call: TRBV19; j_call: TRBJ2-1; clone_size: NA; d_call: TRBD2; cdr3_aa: CATASSGGASEQFF; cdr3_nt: TGTGCCACCGCGAGTAGCGGGGGGGCGAGTGAGCAGTTCTTC
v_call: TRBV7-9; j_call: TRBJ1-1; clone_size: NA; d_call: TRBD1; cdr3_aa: CASRLQGALDTEAFF; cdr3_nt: TGTGCCAGCAGACTACAGGGGGCGTTGGACACTGAAGCTTTCTTT
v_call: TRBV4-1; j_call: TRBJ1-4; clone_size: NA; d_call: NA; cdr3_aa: CASSQVGGSEKLFF; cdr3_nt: TGCGCCAGCAGCCAAGTCGGGGGTAGCGAAAAACTGTTTTTT
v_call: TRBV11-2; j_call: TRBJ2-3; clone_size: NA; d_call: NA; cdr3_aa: CASSLKRANTDTQYF; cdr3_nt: TGTGCCAGCAGCTTGAAGCGGGCGAACACAGATACGCAGTATTTT
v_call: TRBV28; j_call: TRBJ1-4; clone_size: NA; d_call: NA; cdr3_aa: CASSVGATNEKLFF; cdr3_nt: TGTGCCAGTTCGGTCGGAGCAACTAATGAAAAACTGTTTTTT
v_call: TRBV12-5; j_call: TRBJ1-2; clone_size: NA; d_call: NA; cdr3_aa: CASGFPPHSNGYTF; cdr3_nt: TGTGCTAGTGGTTTCCCCCCACACTCAAATGGCTACACCTTC
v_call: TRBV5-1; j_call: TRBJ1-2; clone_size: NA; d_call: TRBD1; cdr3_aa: CASSLPGGYYGYTF; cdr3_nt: TGCGCCAGCAGCTTGCCAGGGGGTTACTATGGCTACACCTTC
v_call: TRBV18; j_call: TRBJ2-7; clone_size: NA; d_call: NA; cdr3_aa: CASSPVTDKSYEQYF; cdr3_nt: TGTGCCAGCTCACCGGTAACAGACAAATCCTACGAGCAGTACTTC
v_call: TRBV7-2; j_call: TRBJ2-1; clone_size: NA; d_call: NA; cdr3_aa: CASSPRTEPYNEQFF; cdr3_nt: TGTGCCAGCAGCCCCCGGACAGAACCCTACAATGAGCAGTTCTTC